These 23 T cell receptor beta chains were sequenced from one sample in a study of T cells expressing NK-cell markers. TCRdb re-called the 5' RACE reads, yielding one record per CDR3 amino acid sequence without DNA. The sample holds about 120,000 distinct CDR3 sequences. Sequenced input: blood T cells: a sorted CD56 or NKG2C T cell subset, CD4+ or CD8+ T cells, or bulk PBMC T cells (not recorded which). The receptor set was obtained from a woman between 18 and 70 years old in good health.

The chain couples TRBV5-1 to TRBJ2-1; the D gene TCRdb calls, TRBD1, cannot be checked with no DNA. The CDR3 totals 12 residues. From germline, CDR1 is SGHRS and CDR2 YFSETQ. The CDR3 spells CASSNGGGEQFF.

The gene calls are TRBV20-1 and TRBJ2-2; checking the TCRdb D call of TRBD1 is not possible without DNA. Germline loops: CDR1 DFQATT, CDR2 SNEGSKA (reference sequence). The CDR3 consists of 13 residues. CDR3 sequence reads: CSASDREAGELFF.

This rearrangement joins TRBV7-6 to TRBJ2-3; lacking DNA, the TRBD2 call made by TCRdb goes unchecked. CDR3 length equals 16 residues. Germline V gene sequence: CDR1 SGHVS, CDR2 FNYEAQ. CDR3 in amino acids: CASSLAPSGPTDTQYF.

This rearrangement joins TRBV7-9 to TRBJ2-7; the TCRdb call, TRBD1, lacks DNA for checking. The CDR3 has 13 residues. From germline, CDR1 is SEHNR and CDR2 FQNEAQ (reference sequence). The chain's CDR3 is CASSPPGVYEQYF.

The genes are TRBV6-5 and TRBJ2-1; TCRdb proposes TRBD1, but this gene call is untestable without DNA. The germline CDR1 and CDR2 sequences are MNHEY and SVGAGI. CDR3 length equals 16 residues. The CDR3: CASSYTGGASYNEQFF.

The V and J genes are TRBV24-1 and TRBJ2-3; no DNA is available, so the TRBD1 call from TCRdb remains unchecked. The CDR3 totals 15 residues. Germline V gene data show CDR1 as KGHDR and CDR2 as SFDVKD. The CDR3 spells CATSDPRGGTDTQYF.

The chain carries TRBV20-1 and TRBJ2-3; the D call of TRBD1 rests on TCRdb alone, since no DNA is present to check it. The germline V gene encodes CDR1 DFQATT and CDR2 SNEGSKA (reference sequence). This CDR3 contains 18 residues. The CDR3 is CSVEVYGDSRVGTDTQYF.

The rearrangement joins TRBV6-5 to TRBJ2-7. The CDR3 consists of 16 residues. Germline V gives CDR1 MNHEY, CDR2 SVGAGI. This CDR3 reads CASSYSTAGSSYEQYF.

The chain carries TRBV28 and TRBJ2-7; TCRdb's D call, TRBD1, is unchecked because there is no DNA. The CDR3 is 12 amino acids. Germline values: CDR1 MDHEN, CDR2 SYDVKM. CDR3 protein: CASSLGGGEQYF.

The chain carries TRBV12-3 or TRBV12-4 and TRBJ1-2; TCRdb indicates TRBD1, and absent DNA this call remains unverified. This CDR3 has 13 residues. The CDR3 loop is CASSYPGVWGYTF.

The chain links TRBV28 to TRBJ2-5; TCRdb calls TRBD1, which cannot be checked without DNA. Germline lookup yields CDR1 MDHEN and CDR2 SYDVKM. The length of the CDR3 is 15 residues. CDR3 amino acids: CASSLGQGQKETQYF.

The chain is built from TRBV19 and TRBJ1-1; the TCRdb D gene call, TRBD1, has no DNA to confirm it. This CDR3 is built from 15 residues. In germline, CDR1 is LNHDA, CDR2 SQIVND (reference sequence). The CDR3 reads CASSPRTGTNTEAFF.

The chain employs TRBV20-1 and TRBJ1-4. The CDR3 is 16 residues long. Germline CDR1 DFQATT, CDR2 SNEGSKA (reference sequence). CDR3 residues: CSARRTTEGANEKLFF.

The chain has TRBV28 and TRBJ2-4; no DNA is available, so the TRBD2 call from TCRdb remains unchecked. The CDR3 has 17 residues. Germline loops: CDR1 MDHEN, CDR2 SYDVKM. CDR3 region: CASSFRGGLAAKNIQYF.

The chain couples TRBV19 to TRBJ1-1; TCRdb names TRBD1, which stays unverified in the absence of DNA. From germline, CDR1 is LNHDA and CDR2 SQIVND (reference sequence). The CDR3 contains 14 residues. CDR3 sequence: CASSASDRGTEAFF.

V is TRBV7-2 and J is TRBJ2-5; TCRdb outputs TRBD1, but without DNA this stays unchecked. The CDR3 extends over 11 amino acids. Germline CDR1 is SGHTA and CDR2 is FQGNSA. The chain's CDR3 is CASDSQETQYF.

The chain carries TRBV6-1 and TRBJ2-7; the TCRdb D gene call, TRBD1, has no DNA to confirm it. The CDR3 covers 15 residues. Per the germline V gene, CDR1 is MNHNS and CDR2 is SASEGT. The CDR3 protein is CASSQGQGAFYEQYF.

V and J are TRBV12-3 or TRBV12-4 and TRBJ2-7; TCRdb's D call of TRBD1 is untestable without DNA. The CDR3 runs to 13 residues. CDR3 sequence reads: CASSLDRGWEQYF.

V gene TRBV6-1 combines with J gene TRBJ2-3; TCRdb gives TRBD1 as the D gene, but with no DNA this cannot be confirmed. Germline CDR1 reads MNHNS; CDR2 reads SASEGT. The CDR3 extends over 17 amino acids. CDR3 protein: CASTPRWVLQGSDTQYF.

The J gene is TRBJ1-2, the V gene TRBV19; TCRdb outputs TRBD1, but without DNA this stays unchecked. The CDR3 runs 15 residues. Germline V lookup: CDR1 LNHDA, CDR2 SQIVND (reference sequence). This chain's CDR3 is CASSTRDTTNYGYTF.

The V and J genes are TRBV7-8 and TRBJ2-5. The CDR3 runs to 15 residues. Germline V gene sequence: CDR1 SGHVS, CDR2 FQNEAQ. The CDR3 region is CASSLLQRLQETQYF.

The chain joins TRBV10-3 to TRBJ2-3; no DNA is available, so the TRBD1 call from TCRdb remains unchecked. Germline V gene data show CDR1 as ENHRY and CDR2 as SYGVKD. The CDR3 is 15 residues long. The CDR3 spells CAISVGDGSTDTQYF.

The chain employs TRBV4-1 and TRBJ2-2; the TRBD2 assignment by TCRdb is unverifiable without DNA. Germline values: CDR1 MGHRA, CDR2 YSYEKL. CDR3 length: 19 residues. The CDR3 reads CASSQEGLANTANTGELFF.